This TCR beta chain was observed in a study of blood T cell repertoires in COVID-19. Sequencing used immunoSEQ multiplex PCR; TCRdb keeps in-frame clones, though not all of them. The data contain hundreds of thousands of clones, more than 80% of them singletons. This CDR3 is 14 amino acids long. V shed 0 bases and J shed 8 bases, with 12 bases lying between them. Germline values: CDR1 SGHDT, CDR2 YYEEEE. This receptor was obtained from a woman in her 30s with active or convalescent COVID-19. Source material: peripheral blood. V is TRBV5-6 and J is TRBJ2-1; D gene uncertain. The CDR3 is CASSLVRMLDEQFF. The DNA for the CDR3 is TGTGCCAGCAGCTTGGTGCGGATGCTCGATGAGCAGTTCTTC.